This TCR beta chain was captured in a study of memory CD4+ T cells and cytomegalovirus serostatus. Study-wide background: This sample comes from healthy Belgian adults, fewer than 10 CMV seropositive, 20 to 25 seronegative.

The sort gate was single viable CD3+CD4+CD8-CD45RO+ cells for memory CD4+ T cells. Serostatus was set by detecting CMV pp150, pp28, p38, p52 IgG. After thawing, CD4+ T cells were positively selected. V lost 3 bases and J 5 bases, leaving 13 bases between the germline ends. Germline V gene data show CDR1 as LNHDA and CDR2 as SQIVND (reference sequence). The CDR3 has 14 residues. Here immunoSEQ multiplex PCR was the method, and the copy in TCRdb shows in-frame clones only, minus some. The sample has approximately 40,000 clones, less than 85% seen once. The J gene is TRBJ2-5, the V gene TRBV19; D is possibly TRBD1 or TRBD2 (6 bases each). The sequenced sample was memory CD4+ T cells from blood. The receptor comes from an adult in good health and CMV-seronegative. The CDR3 DNA reads as TGTGCCAGTAGTATTTCGGACAGCGGGGAGACCCAGTACTTC. This translates into CASSISDSGETQYF.